The clone carrying this T cell receptor beta chain has only a few counts. Uncontrolled infection, other autoimmune disease, pregnancy or lactation disqualified patients from enrolment. V lost 6 bases and J lost 5, with 11 bases in between. This CDR3 is 13 amino acids long. The sample comes from a study of T cells in Graves' hyperthyroidism and ophthalmopathy. RNA transcripts provided the source from which TCR beta CDR3 regions were amplified. Initially, a first-round RT-PCR of the TCR CDR3 employed the HTBI primer set. TCRdb re-derived calls from the multiplex PCR reads in MiXCR, one entry per CDR3 protein. Altogether approximately 640,000 distinct CDR3 sequences are present, less than 45% being singletons, with the ten largest covering less than 8.5%.

The clonotype was recovered from an adult man with Graves' disease, either hyperthyroidism or ophthalmopathy (not recorded which). This sequence joins TRBV12-3 or TRBV12-4 and TRBJ1-5; D remains unclear. Sequencing input: peripheral blood or thyroid tissue (not recorded which). CDR3 loop: CASRPRTDQPQHF. In DNA, the CDR3 is TGTGCCAGCAGACCCCGGACGGATCAGCCCCAGCATTTT.